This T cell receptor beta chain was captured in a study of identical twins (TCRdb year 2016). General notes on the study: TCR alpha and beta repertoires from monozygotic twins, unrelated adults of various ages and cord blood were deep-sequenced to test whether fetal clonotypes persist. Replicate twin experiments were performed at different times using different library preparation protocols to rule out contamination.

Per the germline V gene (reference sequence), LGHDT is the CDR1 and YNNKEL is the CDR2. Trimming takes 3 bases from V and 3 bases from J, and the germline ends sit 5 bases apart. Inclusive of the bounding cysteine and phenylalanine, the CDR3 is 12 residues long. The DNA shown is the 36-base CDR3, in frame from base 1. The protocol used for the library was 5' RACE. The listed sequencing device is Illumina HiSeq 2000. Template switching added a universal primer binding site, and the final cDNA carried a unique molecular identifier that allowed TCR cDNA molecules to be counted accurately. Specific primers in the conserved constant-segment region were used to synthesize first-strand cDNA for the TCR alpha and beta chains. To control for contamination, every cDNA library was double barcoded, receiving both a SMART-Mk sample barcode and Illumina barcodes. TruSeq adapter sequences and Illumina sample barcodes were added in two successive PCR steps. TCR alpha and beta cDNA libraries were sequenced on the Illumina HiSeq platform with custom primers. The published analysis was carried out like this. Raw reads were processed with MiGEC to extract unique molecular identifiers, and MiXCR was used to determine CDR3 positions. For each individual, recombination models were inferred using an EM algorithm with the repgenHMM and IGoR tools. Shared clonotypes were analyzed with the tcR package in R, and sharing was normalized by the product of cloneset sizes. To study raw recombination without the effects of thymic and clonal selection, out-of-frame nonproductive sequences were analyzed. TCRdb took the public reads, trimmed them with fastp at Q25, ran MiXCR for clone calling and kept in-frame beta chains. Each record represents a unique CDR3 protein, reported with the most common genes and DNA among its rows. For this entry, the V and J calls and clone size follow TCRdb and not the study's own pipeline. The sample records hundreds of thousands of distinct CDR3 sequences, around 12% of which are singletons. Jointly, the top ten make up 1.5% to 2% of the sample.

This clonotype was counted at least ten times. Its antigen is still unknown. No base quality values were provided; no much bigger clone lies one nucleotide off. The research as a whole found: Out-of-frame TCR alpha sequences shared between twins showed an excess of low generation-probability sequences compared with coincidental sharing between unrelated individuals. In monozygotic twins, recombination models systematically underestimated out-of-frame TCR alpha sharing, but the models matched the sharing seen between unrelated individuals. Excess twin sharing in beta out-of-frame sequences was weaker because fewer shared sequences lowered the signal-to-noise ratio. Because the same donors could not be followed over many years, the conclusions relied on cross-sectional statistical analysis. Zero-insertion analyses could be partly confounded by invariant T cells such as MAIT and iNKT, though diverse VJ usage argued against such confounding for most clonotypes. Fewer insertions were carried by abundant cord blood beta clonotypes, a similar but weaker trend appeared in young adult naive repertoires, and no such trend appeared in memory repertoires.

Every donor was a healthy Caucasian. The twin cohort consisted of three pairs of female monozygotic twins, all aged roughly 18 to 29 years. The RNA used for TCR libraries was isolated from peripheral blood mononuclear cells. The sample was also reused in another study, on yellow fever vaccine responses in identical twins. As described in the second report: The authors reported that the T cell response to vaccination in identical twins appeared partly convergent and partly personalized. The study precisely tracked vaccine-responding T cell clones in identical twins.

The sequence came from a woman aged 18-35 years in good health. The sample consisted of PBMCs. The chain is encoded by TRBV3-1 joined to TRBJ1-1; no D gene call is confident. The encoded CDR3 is CASSHGDTEAFF. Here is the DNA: TGTGCCAGCAGCCACGGAGACACTGAAGCTTTCTTT.